The subject of this entry is one T cell receptor (beta chain). The antigen it binds to is not known. Nothing much larger sits one base from this clone, and base qualities are not available. TCRbeta CDR3 regions were amplified from genomic DNA by means of the immunoSEQ Assay, a bias-controlled multiplex PCR. The study's own analysis went as follows. The number of nucleated cells in each sample was estimated by amplification of reference gene primers within the assay. Sequence reads were collapsed and filtered to measure the absolute abundance of every unique TCRbeta CDR3 rearrangement. For each sample, productive Simpson clonality was calculated as the square root of Simpson's diversity index over productive rearrangements. TCRdb holds this immuneACCESS table with in-frame rearrangements only. Some clones are missing; in checked studies, unresolved V genes explain under half, and the rest has no known cause. V and J calls and clone size follow that table, whereas D and trimming were derived from the DNA. The sample records roughly 220,000 clones, about 86% of which are singletons. Of the sample, about 3% is held by the ten largest clones.

This sample is drawn from a study of blood T cell repertoires in COVID-19 (dated by TCRdb to 2018 to 2021). In the study overall: Samples covering the acute and convalescent phases of COVID-19 were provided by collaborators in the United States, Italy and Spain. The prospective study material was composed of cDNA or gDNA derived from T cells, B-cell-depleted T cells, or PBMCs. Deeply sampled blood TCRbeta repertoires from subjects exposed to, actively infected with, or recovered from COVID-19 were included in the dataset. The repertoires were made available in a free public database intended to serve as a resource for research on the immune response to SARS-CoV-2. Samples came from the ongoing ImmuneRACE study (first 160 participants) plus 1,254 subjects from 6 global collaborators. The sample metadata nearly always contained a de-identified subject ID, COVID-19 status, age in years and sex. Where available, HLA class I and class II types were taken from metadata supplied by the sample provider and were not determined by assay-based typing. Here is what the overall study found, with its caveats: How much clinical and demographic metadata was included differed by source and by participant, and the metadata was provided uncurated.

Samples from volunteer blood donors who had recovered from COVID-19 were contributed by a second Seattle source. Whole blood was collected in K2EDTA tubes by collaborating institutions according to the institutions' own protocols. Collaborator samples were shipped for TCRbeta analysis as frozen whole blood, isolated PBMCs, or DNA extracted from either sample type. V gives up 8 bases and J gives up 4 bases, and the segment between their germline ends measures 11 bases. The CDR3 runs 12 residues from the cysteine to the phenylalanine. Of all the DNA, just the CDR3 is kept, 36 bases in frame from base 1. CDR1 and CDR2 were assigned from the germline V gene (reference sequence) as LNHDA and SQIVND.

Recombination connected TRBV19 to TRBJ1-2, with the D gene not confidently named. The sample consisted of peripheral blood. This sequence originates from a woman aged 25 to 39 who had recovered from COVID-19. The CDR3 sequence is CASSTAFYGYTF. The base sequence is TGTGCCAGTTCCACAGCCTTCTATGGCTACACCTTC.